The source of this TCR beta chain is a study of T cells expressing NK-cell markers. Overall study: TCR beta repertoires came from sorted CD3+CD56+NKG2C+, CD3+CD56+NKG2C- and CD3+CD56-NKG2C+ T cells. Just one sequenced donor of eight was HCMV-seronegative, while seven were seropositive. Points from the study as a whole: Whether expanded NKG2C+ T cell clones were HCMV-specific remained unclear.

Turning to this clonotype: Its specificity is unknown.

TCR beta libraries carry UMIs added by 5'RACE template switching. From the 5' RACE reads, TCRdb lists one entry per CDR3 protein and no DNA. The sample shows some 450,000 distinct CDR3 sequences, and roughly 7.2% sits with its ten largest clones. In germline, CDR1 is ENHRY, CDR2 SYGVKD. The CDR3 runs to 14 residues. The receptor comes from a woman aged 18 to 75 in good health. The specimen was blood T cells: a sorted CD56 or NKG2C T cell subset, CD4+ or CD8+ T cells, or bulk PBMC T cells (not recorded which). The V and J genes are TRBV10-3 and TRBJ2-3. CDR3 amino acids: CAISVVPSTDTQYF.